Described below is a single TCR beta chain sequence and its context. Its antigen is unidentified. The CDR3 loop spans 17 amino acids. J was trimmed by 5 bases and V by 0 bases; bases with no gene match: 13. Germline-derived CDR1 and CDR2 are GTSNPN and SVGIG (reference sequence). Primers included in the PCR were 60 Vbeta and 13 Jbeta primers. Sequenced by immunoSEQ multiplex PCR; TCRdb stores in-frame clones only, minus some. The sample carries 150,000 to 200,000 clones, about 85% recorded once. The sample belongs to a study of cytomegalovirus exposure and HLA in healthy donors. Study conclusions and caveats: The classifier reportedly diagnosed cytomegalovirus status with high specificity and sensitivity. The dataset shows that most TCR sequences were rare, while some public TCRs occurred in many donors.

All donors participated as healthy donors of bone marrow. The sample comprised PBMCs. This clonotype was sampled from a boy aged 2 to 10 in good health and CMV-seronegative. The gene calls are TRBV30 and TRBJ2-1; TRBD1 agrees at 7 bases. The CDR3 region has the DNA TGTGCCTGGAGTGTCAGATTGACCGGGACAGCCAACAATGAGCAGTTCTTC. It translates to CAWSVRLTGTANNEQFF.